These T cell receptor beta chains were read from a single sample in a study of blood T cell repertoires in COVID-19. Clones were read by immunoSEQ multiplex PCR, and TCRdb kept only the in-frame ones, dropping some. The sample lists some 130,000 clones, roughly 86% seen once, with about an eighth in the top ten. What was sequenced was peripheral blood. The receptors originated from an older woman with COVID-19, enrolled during active disease. Each CDR3 is given with its conserved first and last residue. The D gene is left open where the match is weak. Some rows have no size entry. The others give once, few or many, or a class for an expanded clone.

CDR3,DNA,V,J,D,size
CSVRQSSGLAETQYF,TGCAGCGTTCGGCAGAGTAGCGGGCTTGCGGAGACCCAGTACTTC,TRBV29-1,TRBJ2-5,TRBD2,few
CASSPGQIGSYEQYF,TGCGCCAGCAGCCCGGGACAAATAGGCTCCTACGAGCAGTACTTC,TRBV5-1,TRBJ2-7,.,.
CASSPPPGQGAYEQYF,TGTGCCAGCAGTCCCCCGCCGGGACAGGGGGCCTACGAGCAGTACTTC,TRBV5-5,TRBJ2-7,TRBD1,.
CATGGERNIQYF,TGTGCCACGGGAGGTGAGCGGAACATTCAGTACTTC,TRBV12-3/TRBV12-4,TRBJ2-4,TRBD2,once
CASSQSSEAGDTQYF,TGTGCCAGCAGCCAGTCGTCGGAGGCGGGAGATACGCAGTATTTT,TRBV4-2,TRBJ2-3,.,.
CASSLTGGTGVGYTF,TGTGCCAGCAGCCTTACCGGCGGGACAGGGGTCGGCTACACCTTC,TRBV4-2,TRBJ1-2,TRBD1,.
CASRGGDYGYTF,TGTGCCAGCAGGGGAGGAGACTATGGCTACACCTTC,TRBV28,TRBJ1-2,.,.
CAWSLSRVAHGYTF,TGTGCCTGGAGTCTGTCCAGGGTCGCGCATGGCTACACCTTC,TRBV30,TRBJ1-2,.,.
CASSYSGGYDTQYF,TGTGCCAGCAGTTATAGCGGGGGCTATGATACGCAGTATTTT,TRBV6-2/TRBV6-3,TRBJ2-3,TRBD2,.
CASSLGGQGMDNEQFF,TGTGCCAGCAGCTTGGGGGGACAGGGTATGGACAATGAGCAGTTCTTC,TRBV5-4,TRBJ2-1,TRBD1,.
CAARGITDTQYF,TGTGCCGCGCGAGGGATCACAGATACGCAGTATTTT,TRBV28,TRBJ2-3,.,.
CASLKWEGVRTEAFF,TGTGCCAGCCTGAAGTGGGAGGGCGTAAGGACTGAAGCTTTCTTT,TRBV28,TRBJ1-1,.,.
CASSPGTEIDYGYTF,TGTGCCAGCTCACCGGGGACAGAAATAGACTATGGCTACACCTTC,TRBV18,TRBJ1-2,TRBD1,.
CASSPSLGPRQGVWVGRPQHF,TGTGCCAGCAGTCCGAGCCTTGGGCCGAGACAGGGGGTATGGGTTGGAAGGCCCCAGCATTTT,TRBV6-2/TRBV6-3,TRBJ1-5,TRBD1,.
CASSLPTGVGTDTQYF,TGCGCCAGCAGCTTGCCGACAGGAGTGGGGACAGATACGCAGTATTTT,TRBV5-1,TRBJ2-3,.,.
CASLKQRGGLVF,TGTGCCAGCCTGAAGCAGCGGGGGGGCCTGGTCTTC,TRBV6-5,TRBJ2-1,TRBD2,.
CRLTAAKTGEATEAFF,TGTAGACTTACTGCAGCCAAGACAGGGGAGGCCACTGAAGCTTTCTTT,TRBV5-4,TRBJ1-1,TRBD1,.
CASHPRFDTEAFF,TGTGCCAGCCACCCGCGGTTTGACACTGAAGCTTTCTTT,TRBV19,TRBJ1-1,.,.